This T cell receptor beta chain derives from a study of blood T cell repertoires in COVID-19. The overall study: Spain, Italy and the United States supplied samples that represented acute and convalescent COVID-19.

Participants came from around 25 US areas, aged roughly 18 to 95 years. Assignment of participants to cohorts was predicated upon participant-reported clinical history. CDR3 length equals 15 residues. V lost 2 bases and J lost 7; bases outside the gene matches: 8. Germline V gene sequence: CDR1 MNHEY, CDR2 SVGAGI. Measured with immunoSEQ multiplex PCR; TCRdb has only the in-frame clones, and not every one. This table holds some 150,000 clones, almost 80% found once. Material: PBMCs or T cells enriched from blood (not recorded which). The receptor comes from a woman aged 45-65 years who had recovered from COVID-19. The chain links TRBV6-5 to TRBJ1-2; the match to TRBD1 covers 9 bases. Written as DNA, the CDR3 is TGTGCCAGCAGTTACGATCGACAGGGGGTGGTTGGCTACACCTTC. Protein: CASSYDRQGVVGYTF.